A selection of T cell receptor beta chains follows, all from one sample in a study of post-analysis software for immune sequencing data. TCRdb redid the calling of the PCR reads with MiXCR, one entry per CDR3 protein. This table has 380,000 or so distinct CDR3 sequences, roughly 36% appearing once. The sample was blood. These receptor sequences come from a girl aged 5-17 years with multiple sclerosis. CDR3s include the opening cysteine and the closing phenylalanine or tryptophan. Fields, in order: J gene, D gene, V gene, CDR3 protein. A D gene is named only where the DNA matches it firmly.

TRBJ2-7,TRBD1,TRBV6-2/TRBV6-3,CASSYNRGATYEQYF
TRBJ1-2,NA,TRBV12-3/TRBV12-4,CASSLVVNYGYTF
TRBJ2-1,NA,TRBV27,CASSFYSGRGVDEQFF
TRBJ1-2,NA,TRBV20-1,CSARVAESYGYTF
TRBJ2-5,TRBD2,TRBV7-6,CASSCAGGVETQYF
TRBJ2-1,NA,TRBV7-3,CASDCWVLGGDGFYNEQFF
NA,TRBD2,TRBV2,CASSATSGPAYEQYF
TRBJ1-1,NA,TRBV4-3,CASSQDPTGNTEAFF
TRBJ2-7,NA,TRBV20-1,CSARDLDSSYEQYF
TRBJ2-7,NA,TRBV6-4,CASSEGKGPSYEQYF
TRBJ2-1,NA,TRBV7-9,CASSLGRALYNEQFF
NA,TRBD1,TRBV6-5,CASSYSEGQGYEQYF
TRBJ2-3,TRBD2,TRBV20-1,CSARVLGLATDTQYF
TRBJ2-7,TRBD2,TRBV3-1,CASSRSSGGVSYEQYF
TRBJ1-4,TRBD1,TRBV4-1,CASSQAARGDSGARELFF
TRBJ2-7,NA,TRBV5-5,CASSFRPPPYEQYF
TRBJ1-1,NA,TRBV5-5,CASSLRRGAATEAFF
TRBJ2-5,TRBD2,TRBV15,CATSREAGGGALKTQYF